The 27 T cell receptor beta chains reported below all come from one sample, sequenced in a study of T cell responses to AZD1222 COVID-19 vaccine. Using immunoSEQ multiplex PCR, the repertoire was profiled, and TCRdb retains in-frame clones only, with some absent. The sample consists of about 59,000 clones, approximately 82% of them appearing once. Source: peripheral blood, taken on day 0 of AZD1222 vaccination. The receptors were gathered from an adult in good health.

The chain combines TRBV3-1 (or the pseudogene TRBV3-2) with TRBJ1-6; tentatively, D is TRBD1 (6 bases). The V and J ends lost 4 bases and 7 bases respectively, with 8 bases between them. Germline lookup yields CDR1 LGHDT and CDR2 YNNKEL (reference sequence). This CDR3 is built from 13 residues. Here the CDR3 DNA reads TGTGCCAGCAGCCGACAGGCCAATTCACCCCTCCACTTT. Amino acid sequence: CASSRQANSPLHF.

A few counts support this clone. The chain is built from TRBV29-1 and TRBJ2-7; D could derive from TRBD1 or TRBD2 (5 bases each). CDR1 SQVTM and CDR2 ANQGSEA come from the germline V gene. The V end was cut by 5 bases, the J end by 0 bases, with 8 bases between. This CDR3 comprises 12 residues. The CDR3 reads CSVSGTSYEQYF. The DNA of the CDR3 is TGCAGCGTTTCCGGGACCTCCTACGAGCAGTACTTC.

The rearrangement uses TRBV6-6 and TRBJ1-4; D gene unclear. CDR1 MNHNY and CDR2 SVGAGI come from the germline V gene (reference sequence). CDR3 length equals 13 residues. Trimming left V 7 bases short and J 6 bases short, with 12 bases between. CDR3 loop: CASTLEMDEKLFF. CDR3 DNA sequence: TGTGCCAGCACCCTCGAAATGGATGAAAAACTGTTTTTT.

This chain links TRBV27 with TRBJ2-7; tentative D call: TRBD1 (5 bases). Trimming took 5 bases from V and 1 from J, leaving 15 bases between them. This CDR3 is built from 15 residues. In germline, CDR1 is MNHEY, CDR2 SMNVEV (reference sequence). The CDR3 DNA follows: TGTGCCAGCAGTCCGTCCAGGGTTACGTCCTACGAGCAGTACTTC. It yields the protein CASSPSRVTSYEQYF.

The V gene is TRBV29-1, the J gene TRBJ1-5; D remains unclear. CDR3 length equals 13 residues. Germline V CDR1 and CDR2: SQVTM, ANQGSEA. The ends were cut back, 7 bases at V and 0 bases at J, with 10 bases in the middle. The DNA for the CDR3 is TGCAGCGCGGCGGCGAATAGCAATCAGCCCCAGCATTTT. This sequence encodes CSAAANSNQPQHF.

The J gene is TRBJ1-6, the V gene TRBV30; TRBD1 is a possible D gene (5 bases). The germline V gene encodes CDR1 GTSNPN and CDR2 SVGIG (reference sequence). The CDR3 sequence is 13 residues long. The V and J ends lost 4 bases and 5 bases respectively, with 9 bases between them. The CDR3 loop is CAWTGTDNSPLHF. CDR3 DNA: TGTGCCTGGACCGGGACGGATAATTCACCCCTCCACTTT.

V is TRBV4-2 and J is TRBJ2-7, with 7 positions matching TRBD2. There are 14 residues in the CDR3. The J segment lost 5 bases and the V segment lost 0 bases, leaving 4 bases of the junction unmatched. Germline V gives CDR1 LGHNA, CDR2 YNFKEQ. CDR3 sequence (DNA): TGTGCCAGCAGCCAAGATCGCACTAGCGACGAGCAGTACTTC. Translating it yields CASSQDRTSDEQYF.

The J gene is TRBJ1-2, the V gene TRBV5-1; TRBD1 is a possible D gene (6 bases). Per germline, CDR1 SGHRS and CDR2 YFSETQ. Trimming left V 4 bases short and J 4 bases short, with 17 bases between. CDR3 length: 15 residues. For the CDR3, the DNA is TGCGCCAGCAGCATGGGACAAGCCAGTCGCTATGGCTACACCTTC. Its protein is CASSMGQASRYGYTF. The full variable domain, completed using reference TRBV5-1 and TRBJ1-2, is KAGVTQTPRYLIKTRGQQVTLSCSPISGHRSVSWYQQTPGQGLQFLFEYFSETQRNKGNFPGRFSGRQFSNSRSEMNVSTLELGDSALYLCASSMGQASRYGYTFGSGTRLTVV.

This chain uses TRBV4-3 with TRBJ1-4, with 9 bases fitting TRBD1. CDR1 and CDR2 from the germline V gene are LGHNA and YSLEER. This CDR3 is built from 16 residues. The ends lost 0 bases at V and 10 bases at J; junction bases unmatched: 9. Written as DNA, the CDR3 is TGCGCCAGCAGCCAAGATCCCGGACAGGGGACGTCAAAACTGTTTTTT. Translating it yields CASSQDPGQGTSKLFF.

V usage is TRBV28 and J usage is TRBJ1-1; D uncertain. Trimming took off 2 bases at V and 0 bases at J, with 7 bases between the two ends. This CDR3 region has 14 residues. Germline lookup yields CDR1 MDHEN and CDR2 SYDVKM. Here the CDR3 reads CASSLIKMNTEAFF. CDR3 nucleotides: TGTGCCAGCAGTTTAATTAAGATGAACACTGAAGCTTTCTTT.

V usage is TRBV18 and J usage is TRBJ1-3; D is ambiguous. CDR3 size: 17 residues. Trimming cost V 0 bases and J 1 base, with 13 bases left between them. Per germline, CDR1 KGHSH and CDR2 LQKENI. CDR3 sequence: CASSPPKDGFSGNTIYF. The CDR3 nucleotides read TGTGCCAGCTCACCACCGAAGGACGGATTTTCTGGAAACACCATATATTTT.

Remarks on this clone: The sample contains more than one DNA sequence encoding this CDR3. J is TRBJ1-1 and V is TRBV12-3 or TRBV12-4, with D unclear. CDR3 length equals 13 residues. Between the trimmed V and J ends, which lost 5 bases and 5 bases, there was a span of 12 bases. The DNA for the CDR3 is TGTGCCAGCAGTCCCCCTCTGGGGACTGAAGCTTTCTTT. This gives the protein CASSPPLGTEAFF.

The chain recombines TRBV5-5 with TRBJ2-3; TRBD2 aligns across 13 bases. The CDR3 contains 16 residues. V lost 4 bases and J lost 4; bases outside the gene matches: 6. Germline loops: CDR1 SGHKS, CDR2 YYEKEE (reference sequence). This chain's CDR3 is CASSIGTSGAADTQYF. DNA of the CDR3: TGTGCCAGCAGCATCGGGACTAGCGGGGCTGCAGATACGCAGTATTTT.

V usage is TRBV19 and J usage is TRBJ1-2; no clear D gene. The germline V gene encodes CDR1 LNHDA and CDR2 SQIVND (reference sequence). V lost 5 bases, J lost 8 bases, and 18 bases lay in between. The CDR3 contains 14 residues. As DNA, the CDR3 is TGTGCCAGTAGTGTCAGGACTGCGTTGGAGGGCTACACCTTC. It translates to CASSVRTALEGYTF.

CDR3 sequence (DNA): TGCAGTGTTGAGGGGACGGAGACCCAGTACTTC. Its protein product is CSVEGTETQYF. The chain uses TRBV20-1 and TRBJ2-5; D is tentatively TRBD1 or TRBD2 (5 bases each). Germline V lookup: CDR1 DFQATT, CDR2 SNEGSKA (reference sequence). The V and J ends lost 7 bases and 5 bases respectively, with 11 bases between them. This CDR3 has 11 residues.

V gene TRBV3-1 (or the pseudogene TRBV3-2) combines with J gene TRBJ2-5; 11 bases agree with TRBD2. J was trimmed by 5 bases and V by 1 base; bases with no gene match: 6. From germline, CDR1 is LGHDT and CDR2 YNNKEL (reference sequence). CDR3 size: 16 residues. CDR3 sequence reads: CASSQALLAGVETQYF. The CDR3 DNA reads as TGTGCCAGCAGCCAAGCCCTACTAGCGGGAGTGGAGACCCAGTACTTC.

The chain combines TRBV7-9 with TRBJ2-1; D possibly matches TRBD1 or TRBD2 (5 bases each). Germline CDR1 reads SEHNR; CDR2 reads FQNEAQ (reference sequence). The V end was cut by 5 bases, the J end by 0 bases, with 11 bases between. This CDR3 is built from 15 residues. The CDR3, as DNA: TGTGCCAGCAGCCGGGGCAGCCTCTCCTACAATGAGCAGTTCTTC. It is translated as CASSRGSLSYNEQFF.

V and J are TRBV5-5 and TRBJ2-2, with D possibly matching TRBD1 (5 bases). Trimming pared 2 bases from V and 7 bases from J, leaving 12 bases between. This CDR3 has 14 residues. Germline values: CDR1 SGHKS, CDR2 YYEKEE (reference sequence). This CDR3 is CASSFGRDGGELFF. The CDR3 nucleotides are TGTGCCAGCAGCTTCGGCAGGGATGGCGGGGAGCTGTTTTTT.

This chain connects TRBV5-1 to TRBJ1-2; perhaps TRBD1 as D (5 bases). Per the germline V gene, CDR1 is SGHRS and CDR2 is YFSETQ. This CDR3 comprises 14 residues. The V end was cut by 0 bases, the J end by 4 bases, with 10 bases between. The CDR3: CASSLGQGSYGYTF. The CDR3 DNA sequence: TGCGCCAGCAGCTTGGGTCAGGGTAGCTATGGCTACACCTTC.

The rearrangement links TRBV18 to TRBJ2-7; 7 positions agree with TRBD1. Germline-derived CDR1 and CDR2 are KGHSH and LQKENI. The J segment lost 2 bases and the V segment lost 5 bases, leaving 6 bases of the junction unmatched. The CDR3 consists of 14 residues. The CDR3 sequence: CASSSRQGPYEQYV. CDR3 DNA sequence: TGTGCCAGCTCATCCCGACAGGGCCCCTACGAGCAGTACGTC.

The CDR3 loop reads CASSPLDLWEQYF. The CDR3 DNA is TGTGCCAGCTCACCCCTGGACCTTTGGGAGCAGTACTTC. J is TRBJ2-7 and V is TRBV18, with D uncertain. CDR1 and CDR2 from the germline V gene are KGHSH and LQKENI. This CDR3 contains 13 residues. With 3 bases removed from V and 7 bases from J, the gap between germline ends came to 13 bases.

V is TRBV7-3 and J is TRBJ2-2; D not resolved. V was clipped by 2 bases and J by 1 base, with 8 bases between them. Germline loops: CDR1 SGHTA, CDR2 FQGTGA. CDR3 length: 15 residues. The CDR3 DNA reads as TGTGCCAGCAGCTTACGTAAGGGGAACACCGGGGAGCTGTTTTTT. It is translated as CASSLRKGNTGELFF.

The chain combines TRBV27 with TRBJ1-5, with D perhaps TRBD1 (5 bases). The CDR3 has 14 amino acids. Germline V gene data show CDR1 as MNHEY and CDR2 as SMNVEV (reference sequence). Deletions cut 3 bases from V and 6 bases from J, with 12 bases between. For the CDR3, the DNA is TGTGCCAGCAGTTTTATAGGGGCAGGTCAGCCCCAGCATTTT. Its translation: CASSFIGAGQPQHF.

This rearrangement joins TRBV5-4 to TRBJ1-2; D is uncertain. CDR1 and CDR2 (germline): SGHNT, YYREEE (reference sequence). The CDR3 is 15 residues long. V lost 2 bases and J lost 0, with 11 bases in between. The CDR3, as DNA: TGTGCCAGCAGCTTCTGGACTATTGCTAACTATGGCTACACCTTC. Translating it yields CASSFWTIANYGYTF.

The chain joins TRBV7-6 to TRBJ2-5, with unresolved D. Germline V CDR1 and CDR2: SGHVS, FNYEAQ. V lost 2 bases, J lost 5 bases, and 15 bases lay in between. The CDR3 extends over 15 amino acids. In nucleotides, the CDR3 is TGTGCCAGCAGCTTAAATCAGCTACTTGTTGAGACCCAGTACTTC. Translation: CASSLNQLLVETQYF.

The CDR3 protein is CASSHLYEGLSNQPQHF. CDR3 bases: TGCGCCAGCAGCCACCTGTACGAGGGACTTAGCAATCAGCCCCAGCATTTT. The chain couples TRBV4-1 to TRBJ1-5, with D possibly matching TRBD1 (5 bases). The CDR3 is 17 residues long. Germline values: CDR1 MGHRA, CDR2 YSYEKL. Trimming shortened V by 3 bases and J by 0 bases, and 15 bases separated the two germline ends.

V gene TRBV29-1 combines with J gene TRBJ1-2, with D possibly TRBD1 on 5 matching bases. The CDR3 has 15 amino acids. The germline gives CDR1 SQVTM, CDR2 ANQGSEA. Trimming left V 3 bases short and J 5 bases short, with 19 bases between. CDR3 region: CSVDRGLLGRYGYTF. DNA of the CDR3: TGCAGCGTTGATAGGGGCCTACTAGGAAGGTATGGCTACACCTTC. The whole variable domain, filled in from reference TRBV29-1 and TRBJ1-2, reads SAVISQKPSRDICQRGTSLTIQCQVDSQVTMMFWYRQQPGQSLTLIATANQGSEATYESGFVIDKFPISRPNLTFSTLTVSNMSPEDSSIYLCSVDRGLLGRYGYTFGSGTRLTVV.